This T cell receptor (beta chain) is drawn from a study of CD4 T cells in relation to SARS-CoV-2 and coronaviruses. Across the whole study: The restricting HLA molecule for shared crossreactive spike epitopes was mapped. Study-wide results and caveats: Crossreactivity was assessed only for spike protein, not other viral proteins. Crossreactive clones expanded significantly less to SARS-CoV-2 than monoreactive clones.

Trimming cost V 5 bases and J 2 bases, with 9 bases left between them. Germline V lookup: CDR1 SGHTA, CDR2 FQGTGA. This CDR3 spans 13 amino acids. Uncultured naive and memory CD4+ T cells supplied DNA for deep TCR-beta sequencing. Method: immunoSEQ multiplex PCR; TCRdb's copy keeps in-frame clones and lacks some. The sample records around 65,000 clones, around 87% being singletons. The unexposed donors gave CD4+ T cells in about 2011-2018, prior to COVID-19. Turning to this clone: What it binds is unknown.

Sequenced material: memory CD4+ T cells from PBMCs. V gene TRBV7-3 combines with J gene TRBJ1-2, with a tentative D call TRBD1 (6 bases). This TCR was sampled from a human donor in good health. The CDR3 here is CASSGGPNYGYTF. CDR3 bases: TGTGCCAGCAGCGGGGGGCCCAACTATGGCTACACCTTC.